The present TCR beta chain was sequenced within a study of T cells in Graves' hyperthyroidism and ophthalmopathy. CDR1 and CDR2 from the germline V gene are SGDLS and YYNGEE. The length of the CDR3 is 16 residues. V shed 4 bases and J shed 8 bases, with 23 bases lying between them. The source material, RNA transcripts, was used to amplify TCR beta CDR3 regions. The study used the HTBI primer set for a first-round RT-PCR of the TCR CDR3. MiXCR, run by TCRdb on the multiplex PCR reads, gives a single entry per CDR3 protein. Of around 350,000 distinct CDR3 sequences listed, roughly an eighth are singletons.

The chain uses TRBV9 and TRBJ2-3; a weak D match, TRBD2 (7 bases). The specimen was blood. This TCR was sampled from a woman aged 18 to 35 with Graves' hyperthyroidism. CDR3 sequence: CASSSTGKRDRGTQYF. CDR3 DNA: TGTGCCAGCAGCTCAACAGGGAAGCGGGACCGGGGTACGCAGTATTTT.